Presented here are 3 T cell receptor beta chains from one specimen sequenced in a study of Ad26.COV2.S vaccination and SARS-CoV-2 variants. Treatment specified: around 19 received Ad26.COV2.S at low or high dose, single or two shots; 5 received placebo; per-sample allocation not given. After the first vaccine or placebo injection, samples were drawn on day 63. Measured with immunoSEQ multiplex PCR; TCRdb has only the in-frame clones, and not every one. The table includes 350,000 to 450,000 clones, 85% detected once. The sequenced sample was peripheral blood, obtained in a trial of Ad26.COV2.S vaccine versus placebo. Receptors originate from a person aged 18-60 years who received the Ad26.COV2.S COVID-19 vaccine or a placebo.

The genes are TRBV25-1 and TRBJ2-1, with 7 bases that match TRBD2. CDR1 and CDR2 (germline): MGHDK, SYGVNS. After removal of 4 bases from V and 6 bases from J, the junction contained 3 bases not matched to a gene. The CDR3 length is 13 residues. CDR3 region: CASSGTSFNEQFF. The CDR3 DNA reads TGTGCCAGCAGTGGGACTAGTTTCAATGAGCAGTTCTTC.

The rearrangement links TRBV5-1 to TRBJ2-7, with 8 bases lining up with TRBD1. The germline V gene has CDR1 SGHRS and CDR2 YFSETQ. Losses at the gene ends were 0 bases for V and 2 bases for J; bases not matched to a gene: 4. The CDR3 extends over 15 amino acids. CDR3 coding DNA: TGCGCCAGCAGCTTGGACGGGACAGGTCCCTACGAGCAGTACTTC. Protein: CASSLDGTGPYEQYF.

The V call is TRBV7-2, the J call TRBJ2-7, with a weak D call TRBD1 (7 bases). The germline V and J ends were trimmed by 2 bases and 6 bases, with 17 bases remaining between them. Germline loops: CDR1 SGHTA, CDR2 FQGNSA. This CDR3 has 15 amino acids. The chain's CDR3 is CASSLRAGQGGEQYF. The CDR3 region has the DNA TGTGCCAGCAGCTTAAGGGCGGGCCAGGGGGGCGAGCAGTACTTC.